These 5 T cell receptor beta chains were all obtained from the same sample, sequenced in a study of T cell clonality in common variable immunodeficiency. The protocol was immunoSEQ multiplex PCR, while the TCRdb copy is restricted to in-frame clones and leaves out a portion. The sample presents about 59,000 clones, none singletons. Material for sequencing was peripheral blood mononuclear cells. The origin of the receptors is a person aged 18 to 75 in good health.

This clone showed up many times. The read comes to an end 3 residues before the CDR3 does, leaving the germline J gene to fill in the end. The chain has TRBV29-1 and TRBJ2-1, with 11 nucleotides matching TRBD2. CDR1 and CDR2 (germline): SQVTM, ANQGSEA. J gave up 5 bases and V 6 bases, and 12 bases lay outside the gene matches. CDR3 length: 16 residues. The CDR3 bases that were read are TGCAGCGTCGGACTAGCGGGCCTCATATTCAACAATGAG. Translation: CSVGLAGLIFNNE. The entire CDR3 protein reads CSVGLAGLIFNNEQFF.

As for this clone: One end of the junction fails to match germline, which may point to a read error. Read sequence stops 3 residues before the CDR3 end, and the germline J gene provides the missing end. The chain is built from TRBV19 and TRBJ1-1; 8 bases map to TRBD1. The CDR3 sequence is 13 residues long. Germline CDR1 is LNHDA and CDR2 is SQIVND (reference sequence). The sequenced CDR3 bases are TGTGCCAGTTCGGACAGGGTGAAGACTGAA. This gives the protein CASSDRVKTE. The full CDR3 protein is CASSDRVKTEAFF.

With regard to this clone: The CDR3 goes on 3 residues after the read ends, and that part is filled in from the germline J gene. This chain joins TRBV20-1 and TRBJ2-1, with D tentatively TRBD2 (5 bases). Germline lookup yields CDR1 DFQATT and CDR2 SNEGSKA (reference sequence). The CDR3 has 13 amino acids. V lost 0 bases to trimming and J lost 9 bases, with 12 bases between them. CDR3 protein: CSARDLGESEQFF. The DNA read from the CDR3 is TGCAGTGCTAGAGATCTCGGGGAGAGTGAG.

Worth noting for this clone: The read is 3 residues too short to cover the CDR3 end, so that end is filled in from the germline J gene. The genes are TRBV7-2 and TRBJ2-1; 8 bases are a match to TRBD2. The CDR3 covers 15 residues. Germline loops: CDR1 SGHTA, CDR2 FQGNSA. V shed 9 bases and J 6 bases; nucleotides not matched to a gene: 13. Incomplete CDR3 DNA: TGTGCCAGACCCGAGTCGCGGGGGGTTGGCAATGAG. Protein: CARPESRGVGNE. The full-length CDR3 reads as CARPESRGVGNEQFF.

This clone was observed many times. Coverage ceases 3 residues before the CDR3 finishes, and the germline J gene fills in the end. The chain recombines TRBV19 with TRBJ1-2; D may be TRBD1 (6 bases). The germline V gene encodes CDR1 LNHDA and CDR2 SQIVND (reference sequence). The CDR3 runs to 13 residues. Trimming took 6 bases from V and 6 from J, leaving 14 bases between them. CDR3 bases read: TGTGCCAGTAGGACCGTCCCAGGGGATGGC. It yields the protein CASRTVPGDG. The full-length CDR3 reads as CASRTVPGDGYTF.